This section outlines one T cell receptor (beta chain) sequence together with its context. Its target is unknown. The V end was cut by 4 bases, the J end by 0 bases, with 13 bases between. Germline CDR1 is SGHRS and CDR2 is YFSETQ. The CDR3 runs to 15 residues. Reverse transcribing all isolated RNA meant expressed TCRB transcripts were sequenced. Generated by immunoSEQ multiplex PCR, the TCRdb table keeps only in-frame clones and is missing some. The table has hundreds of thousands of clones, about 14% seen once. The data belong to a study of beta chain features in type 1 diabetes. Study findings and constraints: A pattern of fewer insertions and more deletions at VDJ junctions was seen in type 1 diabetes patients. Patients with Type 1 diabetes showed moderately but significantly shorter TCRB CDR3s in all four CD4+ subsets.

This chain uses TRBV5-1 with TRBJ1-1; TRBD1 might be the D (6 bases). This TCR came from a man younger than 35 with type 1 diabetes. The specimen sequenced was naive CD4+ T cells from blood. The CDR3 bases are TGCGCCAGCAGCCCAACGGACAGATTGAACACTGAAGCTTTCTTT. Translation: CASSPTDRLNTEAFF.